This TCR beta chain was found in a study of T-cell memory formation after mild COVID-19. Study information: Each donor largely had its own TCR clusters. The study's findings and limits: Later expanders leaned CD4+, whereas clones that contracted between day 15 and 85 were balanced CD4/CD8.

The CDR3 loop spans 14 amino acids. In germline, CDR1 is SNHLY, CDR2 FYNNEI. With 4 bases clipped from V and 9 bases from J, the junction kept 8 bases outside the gene matches. Points on this clonotype: As yet, its antigen is unknown.

Employing constant-segment primers, 5'RACE generated TCR alpha and TCR beta cDNA libraries bearing sample barcodes and UMIs. TCRdb used MiXCR to reprocess the 5' RACE reads, holding one entry per CDR3 protein. The data contain around 140,000 distinct CDR3 sequences, about 5.5% of them seen just once; the ten biggest clones take up approximately 2.1%. The rearrangement joins TRBV2 to TRBJ2-1; 8 bases match TRBD2. The receptor was isolated from an adult woman who had mild COVID-19 (a few samples of this study predate the infection). Cell type and time point are not known. The sample was PBMCs or a T cell subset sorted from them (not recorded which). The CDR3 region has the DNA TGTGCCAGCAGTGCCGGGACTAGGAACGTTGAGCAGTTCTTC. Its protein product is CASSAGTRNVEQFF.